This TCR beta chain comes out of a study of blood T cell repertoires in COVID-19. Study-level background: The United States, Italy and Spain supplied acute and convalescent COVID-19 samples. Sources were T cells, B-cell-depleted T cells, or PBMCs; the material itself was cDNA or gDNA.

This table comes from immunoSEQ multiplex PCR, and its TCRdb copy is limited to in-frame clones, with some not included. The sample carries roughly 210,000 clones, roughly 80% recorded once. It was during active infection that Seattle patients were enrolled and then longitudinally followed. The sample was peripheral blood. The receptor was derived from a woman older than 75 with COVID-19, enrolled during active disease.

CDR3 nucleotide sequence: TGTGCCAGCAGCCCAGGGGGATTGAACACTGAAGCTTTCTTT. Translating it yields CASSPGGLNTEAFF. The J gene is TRBJ1-1, the V gene TRBV7-8; 7 nucleotides match TRBD1. This CDR3 region has 14 residues. J lost 0 bases, V lost 5 bases, and 3 bases had no gene match. Germline V CDR1 and CDR2: SGHVS, FQNEAQ. The full variable domain, rest sourced from reference TRBV7-8 and TRBJ1-1, is GAGVSQSPRYKVAKRGQDVALRCDPISGHVSLFWYQQALGQGPEFLTYFQNEAQLDKSGLPSDRFFAERPEGSVSTLKIQRTQQEDSAVYLCASSPGGLNTEAFFGQGTRLTVV.